The rows below give T cell receptor beta chains drawn from one sample of a study of shared clonotypes between healthy human individuals. The assay was immunoSEQ multiplex PCR, and TCRdb's table has in-frame clones only and misses some. Here the sample spans 2 million to 3 million clones, 85% to 95% being singletons. The sample consisted of naive CD4+ T cells sorted from blood. All receptors derive from a man aged 18 to 35 in good health. Each CDR3 is given with its conserved first and last residue. The D gene is left open where the match is weak. Where a row states a size, it is once, few, many or the class of an expanded clone; other rows omit it.

>TRBJ2-5|TRBV14|NA|once
TGTGCCAGCAGCGGGGGGTTCTGGGAGACCCAGTACTTC
CASSGGFWETQYF
>TRBJ1-2|TRBV5-1|TRBD1|few
TGCGCCAGCAACGGGGACAGGGGGTACAACTATGGCTACACCTTC
CASNGDRGYNYGYTF
>TRBJ2-1|TRBV7-7|NA|NA
TGTGCTAGCAGCATAGGGACTGCCTCCTACAATGAGCAGTTCTTC
CASSIGTASYNEQFF
>TRBJ1-4|TRBV30|NA|NA
TGTGCCTGGAGTGCGTCCGGGACGGGAAGGAATTCTGAAAAACTGTTTTTT
CAWSASGTGRNSEKLFF
>TRBJ2-1|TRBV7-2|NA|NA
TGTGCCAGCAGCTCCACTCTTAGCTCCTACAATGAGCAGTTCTTC
CASSSTLSSYNEQFF
>TRBJ2-7|TRBV7-2|TRBD1|NA
TGTGCCAGCAGCTTTGACAGGGTCTACGAGCAGTACTTC
CASSFDRVYEQYF
>TRBJ2-7|TRBV7-2|NA|NA
TGTGCCAGCAGCCGGGACAACCTCTACGAGCAGTACTTC
CASSRDNLYEQYF
>TRBJ1-3|TRBV11-2|TRBD1|NA
TGTGCCAGCAGCATCGACAGGGCCATATATTTT
CASSIDRAIYF
>TRBJ1-1|TRBV2|TRBD1|NA
TGTGCCAGCAGGGGAACAGGGGCGGTTGAAGCTTTCTTT
CASRGTGAVEAFF
>TRBJ2-7|TRBV11-2|TRBD1|NA
TGTGCCAGCAGCTATCGTACCGGGACAGGGAATCTTATGCCCTACGAGCAGTACTTC
CASSYRTGTGNLMPYEQYF
>TRBJ2-3|TRBV2|NA|once
TGTGCCAGCAGTGAAAGTGGCACCTTCACAGATACGCAGTATTTT
CASSESGTFTDTQYF
>TRBJ1-1|TRBV2|NA|few
TGTGCCAGCAGTGACGGGACCACAGTAAACACTGAAGCTTTCTTT
CASSDGTTVNTEAFF
>TRBJ2-1|TRBV9|NA|NA
TGTGCCAGCAGCCGACTTGGGGGGAATATAGGCAATGAGCAGTTCTTC
CASSRLGGNIGNEQFF
>TRBJ1-4|TRBV5-4|TRBD1|NA
TGTGCCAGCAGCCCGGACAGGGTGGATGAAAAACTGTTTTTT
CASSPDRVDEKLFF
>TRBJ2-7|TRBV12-2|NA|NA
TGTGCAAGTCGCTTAGGACTAGCGGGAGGGTGCCCCAACTACGAGCAGTACTTC
CASRLGLAGGCPNYEQYF
>TRBJ1-2|TRBV9|TRBD1|NA
TGTGCCAGCAGCGTAAACCCGGGACAGGGGTATTATGGCTACACCTTC
CASSVNPGQGYYGYTF
>TRBJ1-4|TRBV7-9|NA|NA
TGTGCCAGCAGCTCCCCCCGACCAACTAATGAAAAACTGTTTTTT
CASSSPRPTNEKLFF
>TRBJ2-1|TRBV11-3|NA|NA
TGTGCCAGCAGGGGGGGCGGTGACAATGAGCAGTTCTTC
CASRGGGDNEQFF
>TRBJ2-3|TRBV7-2|NA|NA
TGTGCCAGCAGCTTAACGGGAGTGACCACAGATACGCAGTATTTT
CASSLTGVTTDTQYF
>TRBJ2-5|TRBV7-9|TRBD1|NA
TGTGCCAGCAGCCTCGGGACAGGGAGAATAGGGGAGACCCAGTACTTC
CASSLGTGRIGETQYF
>TRBJ2-1|TRBV29-1|NA|NA
TGCAGCGTCCCCGGACAGAGCTCCTACAATGAGCAGTTCTTC
CSVPGQSSYNEQFF
>TRBJ2-7|TRBV28|TRBD1|NA
TGTGCCAGTACCACCCCGGGACAGGGAAATAACGAGCAGTACTTC
CASTTPGQGNNEQYF
>TRBJ1-6|TRBV2|NA|few
TGTGCCAGCAGTACCGGGCCAGAGAGATCACCCCTCCACTTT
CASSTGPERSPLHF
>TRBJ2-7|TRBV5-1|NA|NA
TGCGCCAGCAGCGCGGTACTTCACGAGCAGTACTTC
CASSAVLHEQYF
>TRBJ2-5|TRBV25-1|NA|NA
TGTGCCAGCAGCCCCTCCGACAGAGGGCAAGAGACCCAGTACTTC
CASSPSDRGQETQYF
>TRBJ1-4|TRBV7-2|TRBD1|once
TGTGCCAGCAGCTTCCCACAGGGGGTTGAAAAACTGTTTTTT
CASSFPQGVEKLFF
>TRBJ2-7|TRBV19|NA|NA
TGTGCCAGTAGTATAGGCCGGGCCTACGAGCAGTACTTC
CASSIGRAYEQYF
>TRBJ1-4|TRBV10-3|NA|NA
TGTGCCATCAGTGAGTCGGCAGGGGCAACTAATGAAAAACTGTTTTTT
CAISESAGATNEKLFF
>TRBJ1-4|TRBV7-9|NA|NA
TGTGCCAGCAGCTTAGGGCACGGTGAAAAACTGTTTTTT
CASSLGHGEKLFF
>TRBJ2-7|TRBV7-2|NA|NA
TGTGCCAGCAGCTCTAGATGGCTAGCCTACGAGCAGTACTTC
CASSSRWLAYEQYF
>TRBJ2-7|TRBV5-1|TRBD2|NA
TGCGCCAGCAGCGGAACTAGCGTAAGCTCCTACGAGCAGTACTTC
CASSGTSVSSYEQYF
>TRBJ2-7|TRBV7-2|TRBD1|NA
TGTGCCAGCAGCCCCGGACAGGGAGCCGAGCAGTACTTC
CASSPGQGAEQYF
>TRBJ2-7|TRBV11-2|NA|NA
TGTGCCAGCGGCCCCGACAGGCCCTACGAGCAGTACTTC
CASGPDRPYEQYF
>TRBJ1-5|TRBV5-1|TRBD1|NA
TGCGCCAGCAGCCCCGGGACAGATCAGCCCCAGCATTTT
CASSPGTDQPQHF
>TRBJ1-2|TRBV27|TRBD1|NA
TGTGCCAGCAGTATCGGGACAGCACGCAACACCTATGGCTACACCTTC
CASSIGTARNTYGYTF